This T cell receptor (beta chain) was documented in a study of cytomegalovirus exposure and HLA in healthy donors. A word on this clone: No antigen is known for it.

Sequenced by immunoSEQ multiplex PCR; TCRdb stores in-frame clones only, minus some. The sample includes about 180,000 clones, about nine tenths of them seen just once. Study-level results: First-cohort TCR clusters tended to co-occur in the 90 to 150 validation repertoires, a later analysis found.

The germline V and J ends were trimmed by 1 base and 6 bases, with 19 bases remaining between them. The length of the CDR3 is 16 residues. Germline lookup yields CDR1 SGHDN and CDR2 FVKESK. Sequencing was done on a sample of PBMCs. V gene TRBV14 combines with J gene TRBJ2-7; weak D call: TRBD2 (6 bases). The sequence was obtained from a man aged 18 to 29 in good health and CMV-seropositive. The CDR3 loop is CASSQGEGTPWFEQYF. The CDR3 DNA reads TGTGCCAGCAGCCAAGGAGAGGGGACTCCCTGGTTCGAGCAGTACTTC. The variable domain in full, completed from reference TRBV14 and TRBJ2-7, reads EAGVTQFPSHSVIEKGQTVTLRCDPISGHDNLYWYRRVMGKEIKFLLHFVKESKQDESGMPNNRFLAERTGGTYSTLKVQPAELEDSGVYFCASSQGEGTPWFEQYFGPGTRLTVT.